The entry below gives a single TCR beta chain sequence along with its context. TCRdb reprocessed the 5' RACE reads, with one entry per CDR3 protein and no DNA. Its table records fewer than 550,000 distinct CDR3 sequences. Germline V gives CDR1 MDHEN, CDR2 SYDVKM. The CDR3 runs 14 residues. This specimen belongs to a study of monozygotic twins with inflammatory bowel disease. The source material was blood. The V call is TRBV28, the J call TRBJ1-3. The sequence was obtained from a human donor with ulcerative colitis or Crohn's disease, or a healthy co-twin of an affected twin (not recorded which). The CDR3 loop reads CASSLSRWGNTIYF.